A single sample gave rise to the 14 T cell receptor beta chains below, sequenced in a study of radiotherapy plus CTLA-4 blockade in lung cancer (dated by TCRdb to 2016 to 2018). The library was produced with the immunoSEQ multiplex PCR assay. Here the immuneACCESS table is served through TCRdb, limited to in-frame sequences with V and J called. Missing clones are a known gap in these copies; in checked studies unresolved V genes cover under half, and the rest lacks a known reason. The sample table lists around 37,000 clones, roughly 70% of them with a count of one. The ten largest clones add up to 13% to 15% of the sample. Sequencing used peripheral blood, obtained from a patient treated with radiotherapy plus ipilimumab. These receptors were collected from a human donor with non-small cell lung cancer that progressed on radiotherapy plus ipilimumab.

This chain links TRBV6-1 with TRBJ1-2, with 7 bases that match TRBD1. The CDR3 is 13 amino acids. Trimming at V came to 2 bases and at J to 7 bases, leaving 4 bases not matched to a gene. Germline V gene data show CDR1 as MNHNS and CDR2 as SASEGT. CDR3 residues: CASSETGDRGYTF. CDR3 nucleotide sequence: TGTGCCAGCAGTGAAACAGGGGATCGTGGCTACACCTTC.

This chain connects TRBV15 to TRBJ2-3; TRBD1 agrees at 7 bases. The V gene end was trimmed by 3 bases and the J gene end by 0 bases; junction bases not matched to a gene: 3. The CDR3 is 15 amino acids. Germline lookup yields CDR1 LNHNV and CDR2 YYDKDF (reference sequence). The CDR3 is CATSSRDRSTDTQYF. CDR3 nucleotides: TGTGCCACCAGCAGCCGGGACAGAAGCACAGATACGCAGTATTTT.

The chain has TRBV28 and TRBJ1-1; D remains ambiguous. Per germline, CDR1 MDHEN and CDR2 SYDVKM. Trimming pared 5 bases from V and 6 bases from J, leaving 10 bases between. The CDR3 runs to 12 residues. CDR3 DNA sequence: TGTGCCAGCAGTCCCCTTTTTCCTGAAGCTTTCTTT. Amino acids: CASSPLFPEAFF. Based on the CDR3 plus reference TRBV28 and TRBJ1-1, the full variable domain is DVKVTQSSRYLVKRTGEKVFLECVQDMDHENMFWYRQDPGLGLRLIYFSYDVKMKEKGDIPEGYSVSREKKERFSLILESASTNQTSMYLCASSPLFPEAFFGQGTRLTVV.

This clone was seen more than once but under ten times. The rearrangement joins TRBV19 to TRBJ1-2; D remains unclear. CDR3 size: 13 residues. Germline CDR1 is LNHDA and CDR2 is SQIVND (reference sequence). V was pared by 7 bases and J by 3 bases, with 12 bases between. Here the CDR3 DNA reads TGTGCCAGTACATCGGGAGGATACTATGGCTACACCTTC. Its protein is CASTSGGYYGYTF.

J is TRBJ2-7 and V is TRBV6-5, with D unclear. There are 11 residues in the CDR3. Trimming left V 5 bases short and J 7 bases short, with 9 bases between. Germline lookup yields CDR1 MNHEY and CDR2 SVGAGI. CDR3 loop: CASSGPAEQYF. The CDR3 coding sequence is TGTGCCAGCAGTGGACCCGCAGAGCAGTACTTC.

This clone was observed a single time. V and J are TRBV7-3 and TRBJ1-5, with D possibly matching TRBD1 (5 bases). The CDR3 has 16 amino acids. Germline V gives CDR1 SGHTA, CDR2 FQGTGA. Trimming took 5 bases from V and 4 from J, leaving 18 bases between them. CDR3 sequence reads: CASSQIGVRANQPQHF. The CDR3 DNA reads as TGTGCCAGCAGCCAAATCGGGGTCAGGGCAAATCAGCCCCAGCATTTT.

This clone has only a few counts. The chain joins TRBV7-2 to TRBJ1-4; D gene unclear. The V and J ends lost 1 base and 5 bases respectively, with 5 bases between them. The germline V gene has CDR1 SGHTA and CDR2 FQGNSA. This CDR3 is 13 amino acids long. In DNA, the CDR3 is TGTGCCAGCAGCTTAGTCCCGAATGAAAAACTGTTTTTT. This sequence encodes CASSLVPNEKLFF.

This clone was counted a few times. This chain joins TRBV10-1 and TRBJ2-7; 10 nucleotides align to TRBD1. Germline V gene data show CDR1 as WNHNN and CDR2 as SYGVQD (reference sequence). The CDR3 contains 14 residues. The trim removed 3 bases at V and 3 bases at J, leaving 2 bases unmatched. The CDR3 reads CASSEGTGDYEQYF. DNA for the CDR3: TGCGCCAGCAGTGAAGGGACAGGGGACTACGAGCAGTACTTC.

V usage is TRBV7-9 and J usage is TRBJ2-5; D remains unclear. V lost 0 bases and J lost 7, with 6 bases in between. The CDR3 contains 12 residues. CDR1 is SEHNR, CDR2 FQNEAQ, per germline (reference sequence). The CDR3, as DNA: TGTGCCAGCAGCTTAGCCCAGAGGACCCAGTACTTC. The encoded protein is CASSLAQRTQYF.

This clone was observed a few times. This sequence joins TRBV28 and TRBJ2-5, with 7 bases identical to TRBD2. CDR1 MDHEN and CDR2 SYDVKM come from the germline V gene. V shed 3 bases and J 10 bases; nucleotides not matched to a gene: 8. The CDR3 length is 13 residues. The CDR3 reads CASSFLGPGGQYF. CDR3 sequence (DNA): TGTGCCAGCAGTTTTCTTGGCCCGGGGGGCCAGTACTTC. The entire variable domain, with the rest obtained from reference TRBV28 and TRBJ2-5, is as follows: DVKVTQSSRYLVKRTGEKVFLECVQDMDHENMFWYRQDPGLGLRLIYFSYDVKMKEKGDIPEGYSVSREKKERFSLILESASTNQTSMYLCASSFLGPGGQYFGPGTRLLVL.

This clone was seen a few times. The rearrangement joins TRBV5-1 to TRBJ1-2; maybe TRBD1 (6 bases). CDR1 and CDR2 from the germline V gene are SGHRS and YFSETQ. CDR3 length equals 16 residues. V lost 3 bases to trimming and J lost 8 bases, with 23 bases between them. DNA of the CDR3: TGCGCCAGCAGCTGGGGGGCAGGGGCCAGTGAGAGGGGCTACACCTTC. This gives the protein CASSWGAGASERGYTF. The full variable domain, rest sourced from reference TRBV5-1 and TRBJ1-2, is KAGVTQTPRYLIKTRGQQVTLSCSPISGHRSVSWYQQTPGQGLQFLFEYFSETQRNKGNFPGRFSGRQFSNSRSEMNVSTLELGDSALYLCASSWGAGASERGYTFGSGTRLTVV.

The CDR3 protein is CASSLGLVQYF. The CDR3 DNA reads TGTGCCAGCAGCTTAGGGCTGGTGCAGTATTTT. The rearrangement links TRBV7-6 to TRBJ2-3; unclear D gene. Germline V gene lookup returns CDR1 SGHVS and CDR2 FNYEAQ. This CDR3 comprises 11 residues. The V end was cut by 1 base, the J end by 11 bases, with 7 bases between.

This clone was seen a single time. The V call is TRBV7-8, the J call TRBJ2-7; 7 positions match TRBD1. CDR3 length: 14 amino acids. Germline V gene data show CDR1 as SGHVS and CDR2 as FQNEAQ. The junction had 13 bases not matched to a gene; V was cut back by 6 bases and J by 8 bases. The CDR3 region is CASRTSETGKKQYF. The CDR3 DNA is TGTGCCAGCAGAACCTCCGAGACAGGGAAAAAGCAGTACTTC.

The rearrangement links TRBV5-1 to TRBJ2-7; a possible D gene is TRBD1 (5 bases). The germline gives CDR1 SGHRS, CDR2 YFSETQ. The CDR3 runs to 12 residues. Trimming removed 3 bases from V and 2 bases from J, with 6 bases in between. This CDR3 is CASSSTAYEQYF. In DNA, the CDR3 is TGCGCCAGCAGCTCGACAGCCTACGAGCAGTACTTC.